These 30 T cell receptor beta chains were sequenced from one sample in a study of blood T cell repertoires in COVID-19. Data came from immunoSEQ multiplex PCR; TCRdb stores just in-frame clones and leaves some out. The repertoire has around 100,000 clones, 80% to 90% of them found once; the top ten carry about 32%. The sample taken for sequencing was peripheral blood. These receptors were taken from a woman at least 80 years old with acute or convalescent COVID-19.

The V and J genes are TRBV28 and TRBJ2-7, with a possible D match to TRBD1 (6 bases). V was pared by 5 bases and J by 0 bases, with 17 bases between. CDR1 and CDR2 (germline): MDHEN, SYDVKM. There are 16 residues in the CDR3. This chain's CDR3 is CASSHLDRRSSYEQYF. Here the CDR3 DNA reads TGTGCCAGCAGTCACCTGGACAGACGAAGCTCCTACGAGCAGTACTTC.

The chain is built from TRBV29-1 and TRBJ2-1, with D possibly being TRBD1 (6 bases). Germline CDR1 is SQVTM and CDR2 is ANQGSEA. The CDR3 is 13 residues long. The V and J ends lost 7 bases and 3 bases respectively, with 13 bases between them. DNA of the CDR3: TGCAGCGCCAGCCAGGGGCTCTACAATGAGCAGTTCTTC. It encodes CSASQGLYNEQFF.

This clone was picked up one time. One end of the junction varies from germline; a read error may be responsible. The chain carries TRBV7-3 and TRBJ2-6; 7 bases align to TRBD2. Germline loops: CDR1 SGHTA, CDR2 FQGTGA. The CDR3 totals 15 residues. Written as DNA, the CDR3 is TGCGCCAGCAGCTACGGGGGGACGGGGGCCAACGTCCTGACTTTC. Translation gives CASSYGGTGANVLTF.

CDR3 in amino acids: CASSLGLSSYNEQFF. CDR3 coding DNA: TGTGCCAGCAGCTTAGGTTTGAGCTCCTACAATGAGCAGTTCTTC. The chain couples TRBV7-2 to TRBJ2-1; D unresolved. Trimming left V 1 base short and J 0 bases short, with 7 bases between. The germline gives CDR1 SGHTA, CDR2 FQGNSA. The CDR3 contains 15 residues.

This clone showed up just once. This CDR3 is CASSLVLDRYEQYF. CDR3 coding DNA: TGTGCCAGCAGTTTAGTGCTGGACAGATACGAGCAGTACTTC. The chain links TRBV28 to TRBJ2-7; weak D call: TRBD1 (6 bases). Germline V gene data show CDR1 as MDHEN and CDR2 as SYDVKM. V lost 2 bases, J lost 4 bases, and 12 bases lay in between. This CDR3 comprises 14 residues.

The chain links TRBV7-9 to TRBJ2-2; TRBD1 is a possible D gene (6 bases). Looked up from germline, CDR1 is SEHNR and CDR2 is FQNEAQ (reference sequence). The V and J ends lost 3 bases and 1 base respectively, with 15 bases between them. This CDR3 spans 17 amino acids. CDR3 sequence (DNA): TGTGCCAGCAGCTTTTTTACGGGACACTTGAACACCGGGGAGCTGTTTTTT. It specifies CASSFFTGHLNTGELFF. The full variable domain, with the rest looked up from reference TRBV7-9 and TRBJ2-2, is DTGVSQNPRHKITKRGQNVTFRCDPISEHNRLYWYRQTLGQGPEFLTYFQNEAQLEKSRLLSDRFSAERPKGSFSTLEIQRTEQGDSAMYLCASSFFTGHLNTGELFFGEGSRLTVL.

Of note for this clone: The same CDR3 arises from other DNA sequences in this sample as well. The V gene is TRBV20-1, the J gene TRBJ2-5; D is possibly TRBD2 (5 bases). V was cut by 4 bases and J by 5 bases, with 8 bases left in between. The CDR3 totals 11 residues. The germline gives CDR1 DFQATT, CDR2 SNEGSKA (reference sequence). CDR3 in amino acids: CSATRGETQYF. The CDR3 DNA sequence: TGCAGTGCTACCCGAGGGGAGACCCAGTACTTC.

J is TRBJ2-3 and V is TRBV7-9, with D perhaps matching TRBD2 (5 bases). The CDR3 sequence is 15 residues long. The germline V gene has CDR1 SEHNR and CDR2 FQNEAQ (reference sequence). The germline V and J ends were trimmed by 7 bases and 0 bases, with 14 bases remaining between them. CDR3 amino acids: CASKAMGSSTDTQYF. In DNA, the CDR3 is TGTGCCAGCAAAGCCATGGGGAGTAGCACAGATACGCAGTATTTT.

This rearrangement joins TRBV28 to TRBJ1-1, with D maybe TRBD1 (6 bases). V lost 3 bases to trimming and J lost 1 base, with 15 bases between them. The CDR3 sequence is 16 residues long. Germline V CDR1 and CDR2: MDHEN, SYDVKM. Here the CDR3 DNA reads TGTGCCAGCAGTTTTGTTGGGGGCGGAAGGAACACTGAAGCTTTCTTT. Amino acids: CASSFVGGGRNTEAFF.

The V gene is TRBV5-1, the J gene TRBJ2-7; D may be TRBD1 (6 bases). Between the trimmed V and J ends, which lost 4 bases and 3 bases, there was a span of 20 bases. The CDR3 is 16 residues long. Germline V gives CDR1 SGHRS, CDR2 YFSETQ. The CDR3 DNA is TGCGCCAGCAGCCTCTCAAGTGGGACACTTTTCTACGAGCAGTACTTC. Residues: CASSLSSGTLFYEQYF.

This sequence joins TRBV18 and TRBJ2-5; 8 bases are shared with TRBD1. Germline CDR1 and CDR2: KGHSH and LQKENI. V gave up 1 base and J gave up 5 bases; unmatched junction bases: 6. The CDR3 sequence is 15 residues long. The CDR3: CASSPLTGVGETQYF. CDR3 in DNA: TGTGCCAGCTCACCACTGACAGGGGTTGGGGAGACCCAGTACTTC.

The genes are TRBV24-1 and TRBJ2-7; TRBD2 is a possible D gene (5 bases). The CDR3 consists of 16 residues. Germline lookup yields CDR1 KGHDR and CDR2 SFDVKD. Trimming shortened V by 3 bases and J by 0 bases, and 14 bases separated the two germline ends. CDR3 sequence reads: CATSDGSGLSSYEQYF. The DNA of the CDR3 is TGTGCCACCAGTGATGGGAGCGGCCTCAGCTCCTACGAGCAGTACTTC.

J is TRBJ1-6 and V is TRBV5-8, with a possible D match to TRBD1 (5 bases). The V end lost 2 bases, the J end lost 10 bases, and 19 bases lay between the germline ends. CDR3 size: 16 residues. The germline gives CDR1 SGHTS, CDR2 YDEGEE. The CDR3 DNA sequence: TGTGCCAGCAGCTTAGGGCAGGGCATGTACGGGTCACCCCTCCACTTT. This gives the protein CASSLGQGMYGSPLHF.

The V gene is TRBV24-1, the J gene TRBJ1-2; 8 bases agree with TRBD1. Germline V gene data show CDR1 as KGHDR and CDR2 as SFDVKD. The CDR3 extends over 16 amino acids. V shed 4 bases and J 6 bases; nucleotides not matched to a gene: 12. In nucleotides, the CDR3 is TGTGCCACCAGTGAGTCGGGTTGGACAGGGATTGATGGCTACACCTTC. Translating gives CATSESGWTGIDGYTF.

The rearrangement links TRBV28 to TRBJ2-3, with D perhaps matching TRBD2 (6 bases). Trimming removed 7 bases at V and 4 bases at J, with 12 bases between. This CDR3 has 13 residues. Germline CDR1 MDHEN, CDR2 SYDVKM. CDR3 loop: CASTLPGADTQYF. For the CDR3, the DNA is TGTGCCAGCACTCTCCCGGGGGCAGATACGCAGTATTTT.

The chain employs TRBV7-8 and TRBJ2-7; tentative D call: TRBD2 (6 bases). CDR1 and CDR2 from the germline V gene are SGHVS and FQNEAQ. The CDR3 spans 16 residues. V was trimmed by 5 bases and J by 2 bases, leaving 19 bases between them. This chain's CDR3 is CASSNYWGETTYEQYF. Here the CDR3 DNA reads TGTGCCAGCAGCAACTATTGGGGGGAAACTACCTACGAGCAGTACTTC.

The chain links TRBV3-1 (or the pseudogene TRBV3-2) to TRBJ2-7; 7 bases line up with TRBD2. Germline lookup yields CDR1 LGHDT and CDR2 YNNKEL (reference sequence). The V gene end was trimmed by 4 bases and the J gene end by 0 bases; junction bases not matched to a gene: 6. The CDR3 covers 15 residues. The CDR3 DNA reads TGTGCCAGCAGCCCGCTGCGGGGGAGCTCCTACGAGCAGTACTTC. This sequence encodes CASSPLRGSSYEQYF.

The rearrangement links TRBV10-3 to TRBJ2-5; 8 nucleotides line up with TRBD2. The CDR3 runs to 14 residues. The trim removed 4 bases at V and 4 bases at J, leaving 5 bases unmatched. Per germline, CDR1 ENHRY and CDR2 SYGVKD. The DNA of the CDR3 is TGTGCCATCAGTGTCGGGGGGGCCGGAGAGACCCAGTACTTC. It translates to CAISVGGAGETQYF.

The rearrangement links TRBV4-3 to TRBJ2-5; no firm D call. Germline V gives CDR1 LGHNA, CDR2 YSLEER. The CDR3 extends over 13 amino acids. The V gene lost 5 bases and the J gene lost 2 bases, with 9 bases spanning the gap. The CDR3 here is CASSIGLQETQYF. As DNA, the CDR3 is TGCGCCAGCAGCATTGGTCTACAAGAGACCCAGTACTTC.

This clone was seen once. The chain is built from TRBV3-1 (or the pseudogene TRBV3-2) and TRBJ1-1; D uncertain. Trimming removed 0 bases at V and 0 bases at J, with 2 bases between. The CDR3 runs to 13 residues. Germline loops: CDR1 LGHDT, CDR2 YNNKEL (reference sequence). The CDR3 loop reads CASSQDLNTEAFF. The DNA of the CDR3 is TGTGCCAGCAGCCAAGACTTGAACACTGAAGCTTTCTTT.

The chain joins TRBV27 to TRBJ1-2; 9 nucleotides align to TRBD1. CDR3 length: 14 amino acids. Germline V lookup: CDR1 MNHEY, CDR2 SMNVEV (reference sequence). V was pared by 6 bases and J by 5 bases, with 7 bases of the junction left unmatched. CDR3 nucleotides: TGTGCCAGCAGGACGGGACAGGGTTCGTATGGCTACACCTTC. This encodes CASRTGQGSYGYTF.

The chain recombines TRBV5-1 with TRBJ2-3, with TRBD1 as a possible D gene (5 bases). The CDR3 has 15 amino acids. CDR1 and CDR2 from the germline V gene are SGHRS and YFSETQ. V shed 3 bases and J shed 5 bases, with 16 bases lying between them. CDR3 residues: CASSSNRIFGDTQYF. The CDR3, as DNA: TGCGCCAGCAGCTCGAACAGGATTTTTGGAGATACGCAGTATTTT.

Concerning this clone: One end of the junction varies from germline; a read error may be responsible. This chain connects TRBV4-2 to TRBJ2-1; 9 bases are shared with TRBD2. Per germline, CDR1 LGHNA and CDR2 YNFKEQ. The CDR3 has 16 amino acids. This chain's CDR3 is CASSQVPRGGPDEQFF. CDR3 DNA: TGTGCCAGCAGTCAAGTACCGCGGGGGGGCCCGGATGAGCAGTTCTTC.

This chain joins TRBV6-5 and TRBJ1-6; 7 bases fit TRBD1. The germline V gene encodes CDR1 MNHEY and CDR2 SVGAGI. The V segment lost 0 bases and the J segment 9 bases; nucleotides outside the gene matches: 8. This CDR3 is built from 16 residues. The CDR3 sequence is CASSYSTGTVFSPLHF. CDR3 nucleotide sequence: TGTGCCAGCAGTTACTCAACCGGGACAGTTTTTTCACCCCTCCACTTT.

V and J are TRBV6-5 and TRBJ1-1; no clear D gene. Deletions cut 6 bases from V and 1 base from J, with 3 bases between. The germline CDR1 and CDR2 sequences are MNHEY and SVGAGI. The CDR3 runs to 11 residues. CDR3 sequence reads: CASSRNTEAFF. The CDR3, as DNA: TGTGCCAGCAGCCGGAACACTGAAGCTTTCTTT.

The chain recombines TRBV7-9 with TRBJ1-5; D is unresolved. This CDR3 contains 15 residues. The germline V and J ends were trimmed by 1 base and 0 bases, with 7 bases remaining between them. The V gene's germline CDR1 is SEHNR and CDR2 FQNEAQ (reference sequence). CDR3 nucleotides: TGTGCCAGCAGCTTAGGGCAGTATAGCAATCAGCCCCAGCATTTT. It is translated as CASSLGQYSNQPQHF.

V is TRBV9 and J is TRBJ2-5; 7 bases align to TRBD2. Germline V gene sequence: CDR1 SGDLS, CDR2 YYNGEE. The CDR3 covers 13 residues. Trimming at V came to 3 bases and at J to 5 bases, leaving 4 bases not matched to a gene. CDR3 in DNA: TGTGCCAGCAGCGGGGGACTAAGGGAGACCCAGTACTTC. This translates into CASSGGLRETQYF.

A single count supports this clone. The rearrangement links TRBV28 to TRBJ1-4, with 8 bases identical to TRBD1. V was clipped by 5 bases and J by 15 bases; unmatched bases: 11. The V gene's germline CDR1 is MDHEN and CDR2 SYDVKM. The CDR3 runs 13 residues. The CDR3 nucleotides read TGTGCCAGCAGTCTCCGACTCAGGGGGCGGGTGTTTTTT. This codes for CASSLRLRGRVFF.

The chain's CDR3 is CASSPAGYEQYF. The CDR3 coding sequence is TGTGCCAGCAGCCCAGCGGGTTACGAGCAGTACTTC. This chain connects TRBV11-2 to TRBJ2-7; TRBD2 might be the D (6 bases). In germline, CDR1 is SGHAT, CDR2 FQNNGV. Trimming pared 5 bases from V and 4 bases from J, leaving 9 bases between. This CDR3 has 12 amino acids.

V gene TRBV28 combines with J gene TRBJ1-1, with a tentative D call TRBD1 (6 bases). CDR1 is MDHEN, CDR2 SYDVKM, per germline. Trimming shortened V by 7 bases and J by 5 bases, and 17 bases separated the two germline ends. The CDR3 is 14 amino acids. The CDR3 DNA follows: TGTGCCAGCACCCGGGACACGGGTAAGACTGAAGCTTTCTTT. Translation gives CASTRDTGKTEAFF.